These T cell receptor beta chains were read from a single sample in a study of CD8+CD57+ T cells in acquired aplastic anemia. TCRdb called the reads again in MiXCR, with one record for every CDR3 protein. The table includes about 110,000 distinct CDR3 sequences, less than 65% detected once. Sequenced: sorted CD4+, CD8+, or CD8+CD57+ T cells (not recorded which) from PBMCs. These receptors were taken from a human donor in good health, serving as a control. CDR3s include the opening cysteine and the closing phenylalanine or tryptophan. A D gene is named only where the DNA matches it firmly. Clone size is not always given. Where it is, it says once, few, many or a class for expanded clones.

V,size,D,J,DNA,CDR3
TRBV5-1,many,TRBD1,TRBJ2-7,TGCGCCAGCAGCAAAGGGACAGGCAACTACGAGCAGTACTTC,CASSKGTGNYEQYF
TRBV4-3,many,TRBD1,TRBJ1-1,TGCGCCAGCAGCCAAGTATGGGACAGGGACACTGAAGCTTTCTTT,CASSQVWDRDTEAFF
TRBV10-1,-,TRBD1,TRBJ1-2,TGCGCCAGCAGAACCGACAGGGGCCCAACTAACTATGGCTACACCTTC,CASRTDRGPTNYGYTF
TRBV2,-,-,TRBJ1-1,TGTGCCAGCGAACTAATGAACACTGAAGCTTTCTTT,CASELMNTEAFF
TRBV27,-,-,TRBJ2-5,TGTGCCAGCAGTTCCCAGGGGGAGACCCAGTACTTC,CASSSQGETQYF
TRBV2,few,TRBD1,TRBJ2-7,TGTGCCAGACAGACAGGGAACGAGCAGTACTTC,CARQTGNEQYF
TRBV7-3,-,TRBD2,TRBJ2-3,TGTGCCAGTAGTATGGACGGGAGGCCAGATACGCAGTATTTT,CASSMDGRPDTQYF
TRBV7-9,-,-,TRBJ2-1,TGTGCCAGCAGCTTATCAGCCGAGCAGTTCTTC,CASSLSAEQFF
TRBV7-2,-,-,TRBJ2-7,TGTGCCAGCAGCTTCGGTGCGAACTACGAGCAGTACTTC,CASSFGANYEQYF
TRBV7-2,once,-,TRBJ2-7,TGTGCCAGCAGCTTGAAGGTCGGGAGCGAGCAGTACTTC,CASSLKVGSEQYF
TRBV12-3/TRBV12-4,-,-,TRBJ2-7,TGTGCCAGCAGTGAAGAAGGCGGAACCTACGAGCAGTACTTC,CASSEEGGTYEQYF
TRBV15,medium-sized,TRBD1,TRBJ1-6,TGTGCCACCAGCCGACCCGGGACAGGGGTTAGGTCACCCCTCCACTTT,CATSRPGTGVRSPLHF
TRBV24-1,-,TRBD1,TRBJ2-5,TGTGCCACCAGTGATTTCAGGGACAGGGGGCTGGAGACCCAGTACTTC,CATSDFRDRGLETQYF
TRBV6-1,few,-,TRBJ2-7,TGTGCCGTCGGGTCCTCGGTATTGGACTACGGGCAGTACTTC,CAVGSSVLDYGQYF
TRBV19,many,-,TRBJ1-5,TGTGCCAGTAGTGGGTTGGGACCGGGGCCCCAGCATTTT,CASSGLGPGPQHF
TRBV15,-,-,TRBJ1-2,TGTGCCACCAGCAGCCGTACAGAGACCTACTATGGCTACACCTTC,CATSSRTETYYGYTF
TRBV12-3/TRBV12-4,many,TRBD1,TRBJ2-7,TGTGCCAGCAGTTTATGGGGACAGGGTTACGAGCAGTACTTC,CASSLWGQGYEQYF
TRBV9,-,-,TRBJ2-5,TGTGCCAGCAGCGAACTTACAGGGAGCCAAGAGACCCAGTACTTC,CASSELTGSQETQYF
TRBV19,-,TRBD1,TRBJ1-1,TGTGCCAGTAGGGGACAGGGGGGAAACACTGAAGCTTTCTTT,CASRGQGGNTEAFF
TRBV2,-,-,TRBJ1-5,TGTGCCAGCAGCCGGGACGGAATCAATCAGCCCCAGCATTTT,CASSRDGINQPQHF
TRBV2,-,-,TRBJ1-6,TGTGCTACGGCCCAGGGGAGTTGGTCACCCCTCCACTTT,CATAQGSWSPLHF
TRBV4-3,-,-,TRBJ2-3,TGCGCCAGCAGCCAGGGTACCGGCCGTGGGGCCCCAGATACGCAGTATTTT,CASSQGTGRGAPDTQYF
TRBV6-6,many,-,TRBJ2-7,TGTGCCAGCAGTTATTGGGCCCACCACGAGTTCTACGAGCAGTACTTC,CASSYWAHHEFYEQYF